This TCR beta chain was captured by sequencing in a study of blood T cells in healthy people across ages. The second PCR ran about 6 to 11 cycles with a sample-barcoded 5' primer and J-beta primers. TCRdb ran MiXCR on the 5' RACE reads and lists one entry per CDR3 protein. The table includes over 450,000 distinct CDR3 sequences, about 24% detected once. Healthy Russian Caucasian donors spanned ages about 6 to 90 years. These records were also assigned to another study, of T cells of mothers and their children. That source reports: A few healthy Caucasian mothers, along with their six children, served as the donors. In unrelated and related pairs, TCR recombination output is shaped in a similar way by thymic selection.

This clonotype originated in a boy between 10 and 17 years old in good health. Sequencing was performed on blood.

CDR3 coding DNA: TGCAGTGCTAGAGATCCGGAGCAGGGGATCACAGATACGCAGTATTTT. Its translation is CSARDPEQGITDTQYF. The chain joins TRBV20-1 to TRBJ2-3, with D possibly TRBD1 on 6 matching bases. The CDR3 runs to 16 residues. Trimming removed 0 bases at V and 2 bases at J, with 15 bases between. The germline V gene has CDR1 DFQATT and CDR2 SNEGSKA (reference sequence).